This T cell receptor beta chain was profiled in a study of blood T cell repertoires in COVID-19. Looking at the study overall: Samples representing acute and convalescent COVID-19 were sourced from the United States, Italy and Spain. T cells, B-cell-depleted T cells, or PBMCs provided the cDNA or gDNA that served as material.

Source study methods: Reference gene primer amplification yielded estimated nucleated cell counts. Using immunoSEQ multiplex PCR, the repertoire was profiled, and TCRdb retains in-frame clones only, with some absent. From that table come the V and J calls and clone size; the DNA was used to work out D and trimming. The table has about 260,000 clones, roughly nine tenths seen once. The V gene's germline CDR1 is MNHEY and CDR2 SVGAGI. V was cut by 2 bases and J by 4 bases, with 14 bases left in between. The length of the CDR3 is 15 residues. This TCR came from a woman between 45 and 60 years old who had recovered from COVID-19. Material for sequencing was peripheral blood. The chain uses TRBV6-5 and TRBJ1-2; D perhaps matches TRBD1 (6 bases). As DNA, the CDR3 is TGTGCCAGCAGTTACGGGGGGGGGCATACCTATGGCTACACCTTC. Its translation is CASSYGGGHTYGYTF.